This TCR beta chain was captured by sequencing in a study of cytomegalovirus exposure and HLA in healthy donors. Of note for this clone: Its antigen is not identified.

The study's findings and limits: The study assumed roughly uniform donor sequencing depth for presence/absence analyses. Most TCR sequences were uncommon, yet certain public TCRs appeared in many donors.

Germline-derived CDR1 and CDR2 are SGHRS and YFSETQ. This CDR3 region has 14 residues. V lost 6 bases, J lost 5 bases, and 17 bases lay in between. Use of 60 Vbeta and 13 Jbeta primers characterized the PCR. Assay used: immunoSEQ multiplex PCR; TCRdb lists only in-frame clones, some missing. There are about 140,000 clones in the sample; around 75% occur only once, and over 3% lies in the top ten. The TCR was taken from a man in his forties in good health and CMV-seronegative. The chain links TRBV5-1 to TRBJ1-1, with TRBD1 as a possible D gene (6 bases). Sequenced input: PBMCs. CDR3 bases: TGCGCCAGCACCTCCGGGGGGGGGCCAACTGAAGCTTTCTTT. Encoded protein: CASTSGGGPTEAFF.